This TCR beta chain was retrieved from a study of T-cell memory formation after mild COVID-19. Across the study: Each donor largely had its own TCR clusters.

Of note for this clonotype: Its antigen is unknown.

Constant-segment primers served in 5'RACE that generated TCR alpha and TCR beta cDNA libraries bearing sample barcodes and UMIs. One entry per CDR3 protein, called by TCRdb with MiXCR from the 5' RACE reads. The sample has 170,000 or so distinct CDR3 sequences, about 28% seen once. Broader study findings: CD4+ bias marked clones expanding day 15 to 37, unlike balanced contracting clones.

The CDR3 runs 13 residues. Trimming cost V 5 bases and J 4 bases, with 6 bases left between them. The chain recombines TRBV12-3 or TRBV12-4 with TRBJ1-6, with a weak D call TRBD1 (6 bases). The material sequenced was PBMCs or a T cell subset sorted from them (not recorded which). This TCR derives from an adult woman who had mild COVID-19 (a few samples of this study predate the infection). Cell type and time point are not known. Here the CDR3 reads CASSGQYNSPLHF. CDR3 DNA: TGTGCCAGCAGTGGACAGTATAATTCACCCCTCCACTTT.